This passage covers 25 T cell receptor beta chains from one sample sequenced in a study of blood T cell repertoires in COVID-19. Here immunoSEQ multiplex PCR was the method, and the copy in TCRdb shows in-frame clones only, minus some. The sample includes some 150,000 clones, roughly 87% of them seen just once. The sample consisted of peripheral blood. The receptors shown here come from a woman between 50 and 59 years old with acute or convalescent COVID-19.

This clone has only one observation. The chain carries TRBV5-1 and TRBJ2-1, with 10 bases fitting TRBD2. Germline CDR1 SGHRS, CDR2 YFSETQ. The CDR3 is 16 amino acids. V lost 5 bases to trimming and J lost 4 bases; unmatched junction nucleotides: 9. CDR3 sequence reads: CASRSTGTSVYNEQFF. In DNA, the CDR3 is TGCGCCAGCAGGTCTACCGGGACTAGCGTTTACAATGAGCAGTTCTTC.

The rearrangement joins TRBV29-1 to TRBJ2-1; D uncertain. Germline assignment: CDR1 SQVTM and CDR2 ANQGSEA. Trimming took off 7 bases at V and 0 bases at J, with 10 bases between the two ends. This CDR3 contains 13 residues. The CDR3 sequence is CSGGKFSYNEQFF. The CDR3 DNA follows: TGCAGCGGCGGTAAGTTCTCCTACAATGAGCAGTTCTTC.

The genes are TRBV2 and TRBJ2-5; D is undetermined. V gave up 4 bases and J gave up 3 bases, with 9 bases separating them. From germline, CDR1 is SNHLY and CDR2 FYNNEI. This CDR3 comprises 13 residues. The CDR3 coding sequence is TGTGCCAGCAGTGGTTTTCTCGAAGAGACCCAGTACTTC. Its protein product is CASSGFLEETQYF.

V usage is TRBV12-3 or TRBV12-4 and J usage is TRBJ1-6; D ambiguous. The V end lost 7 bases, the J end lost 10 bases, and 14 bases lay between the germline ends. The CDR3 is 13 residues long. CDR3 nucleotide sequence: TGTGCCAGCACCGAAAGGAGGGAATCACCCCTCCACTTT. As protein: CASTERRESPLHF.

The chain has TRBV9 and TRBJ2-5; TRBD2 is a possible D gene (6 bases). Germline CDR1 reads SGDLS; CDR2 reads YYNGEE. Trimming took off 2 bases at V and 2 bases at J, with 13 bases between the two ends. This CDR3 has 15 residues. Here the CDR3 reads CASSVAGTVQETQYF. The CDR3 DNA reads TGTGCCAGCAGCGTCGCCGGGACTGTTCAAGAGACCCAGTACTTC.

This chain links TRBV5-1 with TRBJ2-1, with 14 bases lining up with TRBD2. The CDR3 spans 16 residues. Germline V gene data show CDR1 as SGHRS and CDR2 as YFSETQ. Trimming took 4 bases from V and 10 from J; bases not matched to a gene: 10. The CDR3 loop reads CASSERLAGGGEEQFF. As DNA, the CDR3 is TGCGCCAGCAGCGAGCGACTAGCGGGGGGGGGAGAGGAGCAGTTCTTC.

The genes are TRBV7-9 and TRBJ2-7, with TRBD1 matching over 7 bases. This CDR3 has 15 amino acids. In germline, CDR1 is SEHNR, CDR2 FQNEAQ (reference sequence). V lost 4 bases to trimming and J lost 1 base; unmatched junction nucleotides: 7. The CDR3 nucleotides are TGTGCCAGCAGCTCCCTAGACAGGGTATCCTACGAGCAGTACTTC. Translated: CASSSLDRVSYEQYF.

The table lists this clone with a count of one. The genes are TRBV30 and TRBJ2-1, with TRBD2 matching over 13 bases. In germline, CDR1 is GTSNPN, CDR2 SVGIG (reference sequence). J was trimmed by 5 bases and V by 5 bases; bases with no gene match: 3. CDR3 length: 14 amino acids. The CDR3 nucleotides are TGTGCCTGGGGACTAGCGGGGGCCAACAATGAGCAGTTCTTC. Protein product: CAWGLAGANNEQFF.

This clone was recorded only once. The genes are TRBV30 and TRBJ1-1, with D unclear. Per the germline V gene, CDR1 is GTSNPN and CDR2 is SVGIG (reference sequence). Between the trimmed V and J ends, which lost 3 bases and 1 base, there was a span of 15 bases. The CDR3 consists of 15 residues. The CDR3 region is CAWRGFGGRNTEAFF. CDR3 nucleotides: TGTGCCTGGAGGGGATTTGGAGGCCGGAACACTGAAGCTTTCTTT.

This chain joins TRBV9 and TRBJ2-6; 9 bases map to TRBD1. Trimming cost V 3 bases and J 2 bases; bases outside gene matches: 6. The CDR3 loop spans 17 amino acids. CDR1 is SGDLS, CDR2 YYNGEE, per germline. The CDR3 loop is CASSATGTGPGANVLTF. In DNA form, the CDR3 reads TGTGCCAGCAGCGCCACCGGGACAGGGCCTGGGGCCAACGTCCTGACTTTC.

V usage is TRBV11-3 and J usage is TRBJ2-5, with TRBD2 matching over 9 bases. The V segment lost 5 bases and the J segment 7 bases; nucleotides outside the gene matches: 17. The germline V gene has CDR1 SGHNT and CDR2 YENEEA. This CDR3 is built from 17 residues. DNA of the CDR3: TGTGCCAGCAGCCGAGGTCTCGGGACTAGCAGCATCGGGACCCAGTACTTC. Translation gives CASSRGLGTSSIGTQYF.

This chain uses TRBV19 with TRBJ2-6, with TRBD1 matching over 11 bases. With V trimmed by 7 bases and J by 0 bases, 14 bases remained unmatched. From germline, CDR1 is LNHDA and CDR2 SQIVND (reference sequence). This CDR3 region has 20 residues. The CDR3 DNA sequence: TGTGCCAGTACCACAGGACAGGGGGCGTCTCGGGGCTCTGGGGCCAACGTCCTGACTTTC. Its protein is CASTTGQGASRGSGANVLTF.

This chain uses TRBV10-2 with TRBJ2-7, with D tentatively TRBD2 (7 bases). Germline V gene sequence: CDR1 WSHSY, CDR2 SAAADI. This CDR3 is built from 13 residues. Trimming left V 8 bases short and J 2 bases short, with 13 bases between. The CDR3 spells CASLGEGAYEQYF. For the CDR3, the DNA is TGCGCCAGCCTTGGGGAGGGGGCCTACGAGCAGTACTTC.

The rearrangement links TRBV4-1 to TRBJ2-6; TRBD2 is a possible D gene (5 bases). V was trimmed by 1 base and J by 0 bases, leaving 10 bases between them. Germline values: CDR1 MGHRA, CDR2 YSYEKL. The CDR3 has 17 amino acids. In DNA form, the CDR3 reads TGCGCCAGCAGCCAAGGATTTAGCGTCTCTGGGGCCAACGTCCTGACTTTC. Residues: CASSQGFSVSGANVLTF.

Regarding this clone: Other DNA sequences of this sample code for an identical CDR3. In DNA, the CDR3 is TGCGCCAGCAGCTTGGCTGCAGGGGATGGCTACACCTTC. Protein sequence: CASSLAAGDGYTF. The rearrangement uses TRBV5-1 and TRBJ1-2, with D possibly being TRBD1 (6 bases). This CDR3 region has 13 residues. V dropped 0 bases and J dropped 6 bases, with 9 bases sitting between them. Germline-derived CDR1 and CDR2 are SGHRS and YFSETQ.

This clone appeared a few times. The genes are TRBV3-1 (or the pseudogene TRBV3-2) and TRBJ1-5, with a tentative D call TRBD1 (5 bases). The germline gives CDR1 LGHDT, CDR2 YNNKEL (reference sequence). With 5 bases removed from V and 5 bases from J, the gap between germline ends came to 16 bases. The CDR3 consists of 15 residues. The CDR3 DNA sequence: TGTGCCAGCAGCTCCTACGGGGGACGGGATCAGCCCCAGCATTTT. Its translation: CASSSYGGRDQPQHF.

This chain joins TRBV19 and TRBJ1-1; tentatively, D is TRBD1 (6 bases). This CDR3 is built from 13 residues. Germline CDR1 and CDR2: LNHDA and SQIVND (reference sequence). With 8 bases removed from V and 0 bases from J, the gap between germline ends came to 10 bases. CDR3 coding DNA: TGTGCCAGTGGAACAGGGATGAACACTGAAGCTTTCTTT. Protein sequence: CASGTGMNTEAFF. The full variable domain, completed using reference TRBV19 and TRBJ1-1, is DGGITQSPKYLFRKEGQNVTLSCEQNLNHDAMYWYRQDPGQGLRLIYYSQIVNDFQKGDIAEGYSVSREKKESFPLTVTSAQKNPTAFYLCASGTGMNTEAFFGQGTRLTVV.

V gene TRBV10-2 combines with J gene TRBJ2-1, with 10 bases aligning to TRBD2. Trimming removed 2 bases from V and 0 bases from J; junction bases left unmatched: 16. Germline V gene lookup returns CDR1 WSHSY and CDR2 SAAADI. The CDR3 sequence is 21 residues long. CDR3 protein: CASSEIIGLAVFVSSYNEQFF. Here the CDR3 DNA reads TGCGCCAGCAGTGAGATAATTGGACTAGCGGTATTTGTGAGCTCCTACAATGAGCAGTTCTTC.

The chain links TRBV7-3 to TRBJ2-2, with a weak D call TRBD1 (5 bases). Germline CDR1 SGHTA, CDR2 FQGTGA. The CDR3 is 14 residues long. With 4 bases removed from V and 6 bases from J, the gap between germline ends came to 12 bases. DNA for the CDR3: TGTGCCAGCAGCTCAAGACAGAAGGCCGGGGAGCTGTTTTTT. As protein: CASSSRQKAGELFF. The full variable domain, with the rest looked up from reference TRBV7-3 and TRBJ2-2, is GAGVSQTPSNKVTEKGKYVELRCDPISGHTALYWYRQSLGQGPEFLIYFQGTGAADDSGLPNDRFFAVRPEGSVSTLKIQRTERGDSAVYLCASSSRQKAGELFFGEGSRLTVL.

The rearrangement links TRBV25-1 to TRBJ1-1, with unresolved D. The V end was cut by 2 bases, the J end by 4 bases, with 11 bases between. Germline CDR1 reads MGHDK; CDR2 reads SYGVNS. This CDR3 has 14 residues. CDR3 coding DNA: TGTGCCAGCAGTGAAACTCCTCCGGGCACTGAAGCTTTCTTT. It is translated as CASSETPPGTEAFF.

This clone has only one observation. The genes are TRBV24-1 and TRBJ2-7; 11 bases line up with TRBD2. CDR1 is KGHDR and CDR2 is SFDVKD in the germline V gene. This CDR3 is 15 amino acids long. V lost 6 bases to trimming and J lost 5 bases; unmatched junction nucleotides: 8. The CDR3 region has the DNA TGTGCCACCAGTCCTACTAGCGGGAGTTCCAACGAGCAGTACTTC. Amino acid sequence: CATSPTSGSSNEQYF.

The chain has TRBV12-3 or TRBV12-4 and TRBJ1-2; a weak D match, TRBD1 (5 bases). With 7 bases removed from V and 4 bases from J, the gap between germline ends came to 13 bases. CDR3 length: 13 residues. This chain's CDR3 is CASTHDSGYGYTF. The CDR3 nucleotides read TGTGCCAGCACCCATGACAGTGGCTATGGCTACACCTTC.

The table lists this clone with a few counts. The chain has TRBV10-1 and TRBJ1-5; 8 nucleotides align to TRBD1. The CDR3 spans 16 residues. V dropped 0 bases and J dropped 5; count of bases not matched to a gene: 6. Germline CDR1 and CDR2: WNHNN and SYGVQD (reference sequence). The DNA for the CDR3 is TGCGCCAGCAGTGAGTCGAAGCAGGGGGCCTATCAGCCCCAGCATTTT. This codes for CASSESKQGAYQPQHF.

This sequence joins TRBV2 and TRBJ1-1; the match to TRBD1 covers 7 bases. There are 13 residues in the CDR3. Germline V gene sequence: CDR1 SNHLY, CDR2 FYNNEI. V was clipped by 4 bases and J by 6 bases; unmatched bases: 5. In DNA, the CDR3 is TGTGCCAGCAGTGGAAGGGGGCGAGCTGAAGCTTTCTTT. Translating it yields CASSGRGRAEAFF.

This clone was found once. This chain links TRBV3-1 (or the pseudogene TRBV3-2) with TRBJ2-7; 7 nucleotides match TRBD1. The CDR3 extends over 14 amino acids. Germline CDR1 is LGHDT and CDR2 is YNNKEL (reference sequence). Unmatched junction bases numbered 10, after V lost 5 bases and J lost 6 bases. The CDR3 here is CASSSTLDRVEQYF. The DNA for the CDR3 is TGTGCCAGCAGCTCAACTTTAGACAGGGTCGAGCAGTACTTC.